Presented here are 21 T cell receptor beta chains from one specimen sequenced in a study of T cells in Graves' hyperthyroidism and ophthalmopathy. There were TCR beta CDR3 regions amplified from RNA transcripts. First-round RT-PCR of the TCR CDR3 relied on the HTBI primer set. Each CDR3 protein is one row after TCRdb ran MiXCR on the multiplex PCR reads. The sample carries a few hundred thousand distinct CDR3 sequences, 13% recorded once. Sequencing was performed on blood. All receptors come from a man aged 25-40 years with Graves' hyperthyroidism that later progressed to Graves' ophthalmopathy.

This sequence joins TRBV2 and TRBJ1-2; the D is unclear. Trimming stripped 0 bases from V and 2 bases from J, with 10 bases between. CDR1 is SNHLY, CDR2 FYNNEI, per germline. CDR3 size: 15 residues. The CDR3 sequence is CASSEALAENYGYTF. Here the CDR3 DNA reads TGTGCCAGCAGTGAAGCGCTTGCGGAGAACTATGGCTACACCTTC.

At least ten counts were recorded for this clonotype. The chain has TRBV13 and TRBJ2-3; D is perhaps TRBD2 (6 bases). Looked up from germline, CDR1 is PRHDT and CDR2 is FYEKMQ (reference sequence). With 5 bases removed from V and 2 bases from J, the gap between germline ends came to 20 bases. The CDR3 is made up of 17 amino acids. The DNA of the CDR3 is TGTGCCAGCAGCCCCCCCCGTGGGCAGCGGGTCACAGATACGCAGTATTTT. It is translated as CASSPPRGQRVTDTQYF.

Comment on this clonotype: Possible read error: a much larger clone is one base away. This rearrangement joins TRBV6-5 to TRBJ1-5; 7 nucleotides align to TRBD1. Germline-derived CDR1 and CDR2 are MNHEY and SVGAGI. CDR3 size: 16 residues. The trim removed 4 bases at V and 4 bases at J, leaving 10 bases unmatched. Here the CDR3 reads CASSSTGQEPNQPQHF. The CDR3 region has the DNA TGTGCCAGCAGTTCAACCGGACAGGAGCCAAATCAGCCCCAGCATTTT.

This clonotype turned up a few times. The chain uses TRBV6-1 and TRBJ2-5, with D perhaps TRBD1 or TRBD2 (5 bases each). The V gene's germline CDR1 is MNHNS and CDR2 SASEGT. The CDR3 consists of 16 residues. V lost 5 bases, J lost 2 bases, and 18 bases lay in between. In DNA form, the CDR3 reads TGTGCCAGCAGTAGGGACCCGGACTCGTGGCAAGAGACCCAGTACTTC. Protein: CASSRDPDSWQETQYF.

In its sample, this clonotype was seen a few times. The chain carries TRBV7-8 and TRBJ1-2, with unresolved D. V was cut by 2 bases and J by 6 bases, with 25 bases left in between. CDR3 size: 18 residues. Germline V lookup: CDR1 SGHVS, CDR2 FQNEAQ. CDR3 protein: CASSLTPGITHRRDGYTF. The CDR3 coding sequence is TGTGCCAGCAGCTTAACACCGGGGATTACCCATCGGCGCGATGGCTACACCTTC.

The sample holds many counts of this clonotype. The CDR3: CASSYSGRGRYEQYF. In DNA, the CDR3 is TGTGCCAGCAGTTACTCAGGCAGGGGGAGGTACGAGCAGTACTTC. The V call is TRBV6-1, the J call TRBJ2-7; possible D gene TRBD1, 7 bases. The CDR3 loop spans 15 amino acids. Per the germline V gene, CDR1 is MNHNS and CDR2 is SASEGT. The germline V and J ends were trimmed by 5 bases and 4 bases, with 18 bases remaining between them.

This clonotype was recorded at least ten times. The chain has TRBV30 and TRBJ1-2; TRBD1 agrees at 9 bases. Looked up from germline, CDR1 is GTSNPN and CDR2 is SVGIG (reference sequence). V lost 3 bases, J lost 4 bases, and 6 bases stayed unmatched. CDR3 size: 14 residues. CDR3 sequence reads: CAWRGDRVGYGYTF. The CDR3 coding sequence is TGTGCCTGGAGGGGGGACAGGGTTGGCTATGGCTACACCTTC. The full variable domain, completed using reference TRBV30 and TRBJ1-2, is SQTIHQWPATLVQPVGSPLSLECTVEGTSNPNLYWYRQAAGRGLQLLFYSVGIGQISSEVPQNLSASRPQDRQFILSSKKLLLSDSGFYLCAWRGDRVGYGYTFGSGTRLTVV.

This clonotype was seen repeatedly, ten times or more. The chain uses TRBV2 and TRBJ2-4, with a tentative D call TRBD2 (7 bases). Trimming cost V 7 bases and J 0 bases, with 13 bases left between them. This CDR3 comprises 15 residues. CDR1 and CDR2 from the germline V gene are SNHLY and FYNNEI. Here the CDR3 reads CASTLGGPAKNIQYF. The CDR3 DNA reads TGTGCCAGCACCCTGGGGGGGCCAGCCAAAAACATTCAGTACTTC.

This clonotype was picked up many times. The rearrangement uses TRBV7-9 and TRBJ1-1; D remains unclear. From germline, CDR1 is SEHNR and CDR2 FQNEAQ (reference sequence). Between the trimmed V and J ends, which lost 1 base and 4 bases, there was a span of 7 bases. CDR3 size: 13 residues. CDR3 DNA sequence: TGTGCCAGCAGCTTAGTAGGGCCCACTGAAGCTTTCTTT. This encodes CASSLVGPTEAFF.

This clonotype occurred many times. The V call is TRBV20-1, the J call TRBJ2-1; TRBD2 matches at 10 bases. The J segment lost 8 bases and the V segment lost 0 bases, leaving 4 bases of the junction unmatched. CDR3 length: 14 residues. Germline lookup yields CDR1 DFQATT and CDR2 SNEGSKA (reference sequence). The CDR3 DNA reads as TGCAGTGCTAGAGATAGCGGGGGGCGGTATGAGCAGTTCTTC. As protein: CSARDSGGRYEQFF.

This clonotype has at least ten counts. The CDR3 loop reads CASSPRGSSYNSPLHF. The CDR3 bases are TGTGCCAGCAGCCCTAGGGGGAGCTCCTATAATTCACCCCTCCACTTT. The J gene is TRBJ1-6, the V gene TRBV7-6, with D possibly matching TRBD1 (6 bases). The V and J ends lost 5 bases and 0 bases respectively, with 11 bases between them. The CDR3 loop spans 16 amino acids. Germline V gene sequence: CDR1 SGHVS, CDR2 FNYEAQ.

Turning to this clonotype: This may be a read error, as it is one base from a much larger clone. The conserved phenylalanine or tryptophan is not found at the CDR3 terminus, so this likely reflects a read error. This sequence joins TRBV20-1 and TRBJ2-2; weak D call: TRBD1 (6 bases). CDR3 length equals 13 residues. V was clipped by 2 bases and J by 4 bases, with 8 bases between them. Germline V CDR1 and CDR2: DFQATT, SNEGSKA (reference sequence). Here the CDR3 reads CSARQGSTGELFS. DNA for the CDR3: TGCAGTGCTAGACAGGGGAGCACCGGGGAGCTGTTTTCT.

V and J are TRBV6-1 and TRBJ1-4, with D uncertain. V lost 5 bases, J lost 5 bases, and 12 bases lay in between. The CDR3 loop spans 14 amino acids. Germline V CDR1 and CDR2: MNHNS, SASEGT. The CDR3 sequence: CASSFGPPNEKLFF. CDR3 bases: TGTGCCAGCAGTTTCGGGCCACCAAATGAAAAACTGTTTTTT.

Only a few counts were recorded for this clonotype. The CDR3 DNA reads TGCAGTGCTACGCAGGGCCGGCATGAAAAACTGTTTTTT. It encodes CSATQGRHEKLFF. V and J are TRBV20-1 and TRBJ1-4, with D possibly matching TRBD1 (5 bases). The CDR3 loop spans 13 amino acids. V dropped 4 bases and J dropped 6 bases, with 12 bases sitting between them. From germline, CDR1 is DFQATT and CDR2 SNEGSKA (reference sequence).

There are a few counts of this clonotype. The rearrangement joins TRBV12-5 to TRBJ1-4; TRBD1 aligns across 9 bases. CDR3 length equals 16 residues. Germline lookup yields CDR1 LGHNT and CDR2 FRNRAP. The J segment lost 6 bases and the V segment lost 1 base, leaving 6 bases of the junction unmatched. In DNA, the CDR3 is TGTGCTAGTGGTTTGGCCCTGGGACAGGGAGATGAAAAACTGTTTTTT. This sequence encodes CASGLALGQGDEKLFF.

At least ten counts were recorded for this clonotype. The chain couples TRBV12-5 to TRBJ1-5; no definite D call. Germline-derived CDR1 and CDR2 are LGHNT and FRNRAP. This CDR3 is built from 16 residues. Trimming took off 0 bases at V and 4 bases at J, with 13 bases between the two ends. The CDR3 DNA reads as TGTGCTAGTGGTTTGGTACTAGGACGCCGAAATCAGCCCCAGCATTTT. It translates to CASGLVLGRRNQPQHF.

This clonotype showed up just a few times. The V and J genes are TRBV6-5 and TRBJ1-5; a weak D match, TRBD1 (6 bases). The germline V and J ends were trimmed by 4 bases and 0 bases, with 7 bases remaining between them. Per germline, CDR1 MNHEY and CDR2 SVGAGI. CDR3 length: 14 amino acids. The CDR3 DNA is TGTGCCAGCAGTTCGGACAGTAGCAATCAGCCCCAGCATTTT. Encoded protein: CASSSDSSNQPQHF.

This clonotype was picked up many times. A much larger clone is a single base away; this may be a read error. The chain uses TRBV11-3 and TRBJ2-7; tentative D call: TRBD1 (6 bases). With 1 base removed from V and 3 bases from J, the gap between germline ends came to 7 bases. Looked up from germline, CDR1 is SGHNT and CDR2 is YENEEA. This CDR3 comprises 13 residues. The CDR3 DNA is TGTGCCAGCAGCTTAGCAGGGGACTACGAGCAGTACTTC. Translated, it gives CASSLAGDYEQYF.

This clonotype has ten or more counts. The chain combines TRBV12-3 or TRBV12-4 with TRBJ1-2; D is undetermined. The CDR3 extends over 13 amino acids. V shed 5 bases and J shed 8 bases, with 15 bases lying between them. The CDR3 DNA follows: TGTGCCAGCAGTCACCGGGAGTCGGGGGGCTACACCTTC. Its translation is CASSHRESGGYTF.

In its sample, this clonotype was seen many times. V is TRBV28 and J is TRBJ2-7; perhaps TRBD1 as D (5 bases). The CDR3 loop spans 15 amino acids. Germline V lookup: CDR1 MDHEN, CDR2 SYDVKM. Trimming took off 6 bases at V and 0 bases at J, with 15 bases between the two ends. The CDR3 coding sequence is TGTGCCAGCAGCTCTCAGGGTGCGAACTCCTACGAGCAGTACTTC. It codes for CASSSQGANSYEQYF.

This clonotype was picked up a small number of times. This CDR3 is CASSQGQGSAKNIQYF. In DNA form, the CDR3 reads TGTGCCAGCAGCCAGGGACAGGGGTCGGCCAAAAACATTCAGTACTTC. The chain has TRBV9 and TRBJ2-4; 10 bases align to TRBD1. Trimming removed 4 bases from V and 1 base from J; junction bases left unmatched: 5. This CDR3 has 16 residues. Germline CDR1 is SGDLS and CDR2 is YYNGEE. The complete variable domain, with remaining parts taken from reference TRBV9 and TRBJ2-4, reads DSGVTQTPKHLITATGQRVTLRCSPRSGDLSVYWYQQSLDQGLQFLIQYYNGEERAKGNILERFSAQQFPDLHSELNLSSLELGDSALYFCASSQGQGSAKNIQYFGAGTRLSVL.